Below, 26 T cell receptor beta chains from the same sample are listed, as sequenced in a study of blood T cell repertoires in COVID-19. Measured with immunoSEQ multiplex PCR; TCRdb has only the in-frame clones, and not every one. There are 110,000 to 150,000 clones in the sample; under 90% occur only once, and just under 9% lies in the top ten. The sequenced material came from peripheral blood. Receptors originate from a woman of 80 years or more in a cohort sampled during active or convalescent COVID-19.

CDR3 residues: CASSLASGFETQYF. As DNA, the CDR3 is TGCGCCAGCAGCTTGGCCTCCGGTTTCGAGACCCAGTACTTC. The V gene is TRBV5-1, the J gene TRBJ2-5; D remains ambiguous. Germline CDR1 reads SGHRS; CDR2 reads YFSETQ. This CDR3 comprises 14 residues. Deletions cut 0 bases from V and 5 bases from J, with 11 bases between.

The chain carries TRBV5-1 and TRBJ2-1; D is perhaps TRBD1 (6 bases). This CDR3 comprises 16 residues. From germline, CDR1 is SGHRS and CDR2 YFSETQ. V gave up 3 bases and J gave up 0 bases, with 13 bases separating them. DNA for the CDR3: TGCGCCAGCAGCTACCGGGACACGGGCTCCTACAATGAGCAGTTCTTC. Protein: CASSYRDTGSYNEQFF.

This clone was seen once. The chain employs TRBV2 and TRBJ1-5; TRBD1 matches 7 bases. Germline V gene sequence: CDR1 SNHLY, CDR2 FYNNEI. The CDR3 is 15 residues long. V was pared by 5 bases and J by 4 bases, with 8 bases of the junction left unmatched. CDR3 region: CASSPTGTRNQPQHF. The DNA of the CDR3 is TGTGCCAGCAGTCCGACAGGGACCCGTAATCAGCCCCAGCATTTT.

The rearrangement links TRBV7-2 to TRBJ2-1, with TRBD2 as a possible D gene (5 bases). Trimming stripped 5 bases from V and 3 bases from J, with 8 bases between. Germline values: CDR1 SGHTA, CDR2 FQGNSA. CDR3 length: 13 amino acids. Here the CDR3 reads CASSGLDYNEQFF. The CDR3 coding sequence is TGTGCCAGCAGCGGACTTGACTACAATGAGCAGTTCTTC.

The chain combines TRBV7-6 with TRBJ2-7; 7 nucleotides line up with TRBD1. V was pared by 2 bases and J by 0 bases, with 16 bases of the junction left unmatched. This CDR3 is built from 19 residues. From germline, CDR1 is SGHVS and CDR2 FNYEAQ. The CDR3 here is CASSLRGRVATASSYEQYV. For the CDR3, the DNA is TGTGCCAGCAGCTTAAGGGGGCGAGTTGCGACAGCTAGCTCCTACGAGCAGTACGTC.

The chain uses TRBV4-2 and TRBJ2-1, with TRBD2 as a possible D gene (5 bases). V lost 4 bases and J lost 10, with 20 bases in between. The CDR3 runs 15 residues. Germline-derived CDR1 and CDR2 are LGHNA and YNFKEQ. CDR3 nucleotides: TGTGCCAGCAGCCCGCTAGCAAGGGAACTCCAGGAGCAGTTCTTC. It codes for CASSPLARELQEQFF.

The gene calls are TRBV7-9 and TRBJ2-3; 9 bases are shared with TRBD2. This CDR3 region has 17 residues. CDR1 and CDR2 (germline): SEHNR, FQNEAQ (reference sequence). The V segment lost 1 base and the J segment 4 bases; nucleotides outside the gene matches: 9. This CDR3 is CASSLGPARGGPDTQYF. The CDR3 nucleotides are TGTGCCAGCAGCTTAGGGCCTGCGCGGGGGGGCCCAGATACGCAGTATTTT. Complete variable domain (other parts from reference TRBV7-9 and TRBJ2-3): DTGVSQNPRHKITKRGQNVTFRCDPISEHNRLYWYRQTLGQGPEFLTYFQNEAQLEKSRLLSDRFSAERPKGSFSTLEIQRTEQGDSAMYLCASSLGPARGGPDTQYFGPGTRLTVL.

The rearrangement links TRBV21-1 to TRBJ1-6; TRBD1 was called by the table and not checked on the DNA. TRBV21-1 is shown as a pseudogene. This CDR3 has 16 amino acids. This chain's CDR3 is CASSLDPGQPNSPLHF. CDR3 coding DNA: TGTGCCAGCAGCCTCGATCCGGGACAGCCCAATTCACCCCTCCACTTT.

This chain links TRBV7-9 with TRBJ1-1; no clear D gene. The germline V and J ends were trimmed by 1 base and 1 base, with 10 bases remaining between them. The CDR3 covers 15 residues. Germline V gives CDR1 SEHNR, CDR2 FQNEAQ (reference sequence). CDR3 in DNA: TGTGCCAGCAGCTTAGTGGTGACAACGAACACTGAAGCTTTCTTT. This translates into CASSLVVTTNTEAFF.

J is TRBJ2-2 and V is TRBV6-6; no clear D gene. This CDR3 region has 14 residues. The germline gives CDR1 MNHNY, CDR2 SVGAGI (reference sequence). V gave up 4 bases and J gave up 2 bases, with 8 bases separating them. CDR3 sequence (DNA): TGTGCCAGCAGTTGGGCCAGCAACACCGGGGAGCTGTTTTTT. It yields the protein CASSWASNTGELFF.

The CDR3 protein is CASSLGGLNEKLFF. CDR3 bases: TGTGCCAGCAGCTTGGGGGGACTTAATGAAAAACTGTTTTTT. The V and J genes are TRBV5-8 and TRBJ1-4; D possibly corresponds to TRBD1 (5 bases). Between the trimmed V and J ends, which lost 0 bases and 4 bases, there was a span of 7 bases. There are 14 residues in the CDR3. The V gene's germline CDR1 is SGHTS and CDR2 YDEGEE.

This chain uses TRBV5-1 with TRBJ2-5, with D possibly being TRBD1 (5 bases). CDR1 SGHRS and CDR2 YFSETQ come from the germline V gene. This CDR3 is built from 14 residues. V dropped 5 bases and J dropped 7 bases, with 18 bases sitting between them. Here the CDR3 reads CASRPDSQVGTQYF. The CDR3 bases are TGCGCCAGCAGACCTGACAGCCAAGTTGGGACCCAGTACTTC.

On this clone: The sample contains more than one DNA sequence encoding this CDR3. DNA for the CDR3: TGCGCCAGCAGCTTGGCCGGAGACTATGGCTACACCTTC. Its protein is CASSLAGDYGYTF. The chain recombines TRBV5-1 with TRBJ1-2; unclear D gene. This CDR3 is 13 amino acids long. Trimming took 0 bases from V and 3 from J, leaving 6 bases between them. CDR1 is SGHRS and CDR2 is YFSETQ in the germline V gene.

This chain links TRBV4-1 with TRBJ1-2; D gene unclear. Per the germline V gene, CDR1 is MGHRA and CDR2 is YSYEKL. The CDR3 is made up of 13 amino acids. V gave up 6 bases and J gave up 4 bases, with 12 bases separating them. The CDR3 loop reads CASSQRSGYGYTF. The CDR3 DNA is TGCGCCAGCAGTCAGAGGTCCGGCTATGGCTACACCTTC.

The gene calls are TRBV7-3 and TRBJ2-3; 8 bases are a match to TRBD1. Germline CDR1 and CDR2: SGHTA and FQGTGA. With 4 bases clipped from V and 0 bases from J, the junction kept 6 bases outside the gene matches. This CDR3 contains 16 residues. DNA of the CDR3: TGTGCCAGCAGCTCCGCAGGGGGCATTAGCACAGATACGCAGTATTTT. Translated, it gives CASSSAGGISTDTQYF.

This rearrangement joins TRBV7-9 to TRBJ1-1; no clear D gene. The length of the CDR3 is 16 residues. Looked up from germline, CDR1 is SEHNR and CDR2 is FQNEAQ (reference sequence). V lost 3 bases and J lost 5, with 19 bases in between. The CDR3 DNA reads TGTGCCAGCAGCTTCCTAAGACGGACCTCGGGGACTGAAGCTTTCTTT. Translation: CASSFLRRTSGTEAFF. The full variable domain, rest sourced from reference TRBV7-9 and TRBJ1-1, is DTGVSQNPRHKITKRGQNVTFRCDPISEHNRLYWYRQTLGQGPEFLTYFQNEAQLEKSRLLSDRFSAERPKGSFSTLEIQRTEQGDSAMYLCASSFLRRTSGTEAFFGQGTRLTVV.

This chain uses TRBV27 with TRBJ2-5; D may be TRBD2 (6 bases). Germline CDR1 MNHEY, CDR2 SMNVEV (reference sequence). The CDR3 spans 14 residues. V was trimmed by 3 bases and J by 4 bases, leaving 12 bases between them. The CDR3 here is CASSFMGAGETQYF. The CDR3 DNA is TGTGCCAGCAGTTTCATGGGAGCGGGAGAGACCCAGTACTTC.

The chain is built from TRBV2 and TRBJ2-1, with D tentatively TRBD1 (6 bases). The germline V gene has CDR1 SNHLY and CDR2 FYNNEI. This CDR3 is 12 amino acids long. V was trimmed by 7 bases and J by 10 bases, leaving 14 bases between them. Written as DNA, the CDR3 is TGTGCCAGCAAAAGGGACACAGGAGAGCAGTTCTTC. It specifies CASKRDTGEQFF.

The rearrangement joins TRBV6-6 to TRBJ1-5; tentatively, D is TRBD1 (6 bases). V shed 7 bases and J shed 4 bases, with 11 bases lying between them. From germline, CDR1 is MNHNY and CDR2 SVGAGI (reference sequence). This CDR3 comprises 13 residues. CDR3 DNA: TGTGCCAGCACCTTGACAGGTAATCAGCCCCAGCATTTT. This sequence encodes CASTLTGNQPQHF.

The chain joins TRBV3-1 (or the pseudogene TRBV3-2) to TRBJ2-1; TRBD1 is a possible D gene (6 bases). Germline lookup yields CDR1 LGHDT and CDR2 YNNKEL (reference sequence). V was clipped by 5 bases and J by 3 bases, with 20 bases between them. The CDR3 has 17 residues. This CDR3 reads CASSARVRGFNYNEQFF. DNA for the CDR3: TGTGCCAGCAGCGCACGGGTTAGGGGGTTTAACTACAATGAGCAGTTCTTC.

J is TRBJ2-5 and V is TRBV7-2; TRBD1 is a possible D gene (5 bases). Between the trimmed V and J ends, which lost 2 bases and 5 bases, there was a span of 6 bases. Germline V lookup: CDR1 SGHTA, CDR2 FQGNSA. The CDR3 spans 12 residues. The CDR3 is CASSLRGETQYF. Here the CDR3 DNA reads TGTGCCAGCAGCTTAAGGGGTGAGACCCAGTACTTC.

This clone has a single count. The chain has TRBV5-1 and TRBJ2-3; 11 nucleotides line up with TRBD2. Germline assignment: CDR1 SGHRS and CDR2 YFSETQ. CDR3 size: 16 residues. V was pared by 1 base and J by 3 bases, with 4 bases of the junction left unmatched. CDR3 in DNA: TGCGCCAGCAGCTTGACTAGCGGGGGTTGGACAGATACGCAGTATTTT. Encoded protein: CASSLTSGGWTDTQYF.

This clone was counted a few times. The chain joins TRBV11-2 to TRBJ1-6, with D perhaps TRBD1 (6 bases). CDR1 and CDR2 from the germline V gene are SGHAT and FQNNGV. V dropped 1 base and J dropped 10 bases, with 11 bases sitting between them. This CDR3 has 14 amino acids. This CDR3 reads CASSLVAGVSPLHF. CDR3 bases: TGTGCCAGCAGCTTAGTCGCAGGGGTATCACCCCTCCACTTT.

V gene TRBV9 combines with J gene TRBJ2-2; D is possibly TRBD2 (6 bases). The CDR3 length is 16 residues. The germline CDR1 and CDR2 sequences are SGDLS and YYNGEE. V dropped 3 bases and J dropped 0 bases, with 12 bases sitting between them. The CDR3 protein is CASSEKTRSNTGELFF. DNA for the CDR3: TGTGCCAGCAGCGAAAAGACTAGATCGAACACCGGGGAGCTGTTTTTT. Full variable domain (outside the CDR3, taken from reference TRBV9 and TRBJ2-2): DSGVTQTPKHLITATGQRVTLRCSPRSGDLSVYWYQQSLDQGLQFLIQYYNGEERAKGNILERFSAQQFPDLHSELNLSSLELGDSALYFCASSEKTRSNTGELFFGEGSRLTVL.

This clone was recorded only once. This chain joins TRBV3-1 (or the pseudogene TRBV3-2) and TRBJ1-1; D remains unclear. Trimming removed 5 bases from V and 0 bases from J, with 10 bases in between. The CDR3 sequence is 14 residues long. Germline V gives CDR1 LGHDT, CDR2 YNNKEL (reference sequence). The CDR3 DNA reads TGTGCCAGCAGCTCCAGAACTATGAACACTGAAGCTTTCTTT. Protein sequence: CASSSRTMNTEAFF.

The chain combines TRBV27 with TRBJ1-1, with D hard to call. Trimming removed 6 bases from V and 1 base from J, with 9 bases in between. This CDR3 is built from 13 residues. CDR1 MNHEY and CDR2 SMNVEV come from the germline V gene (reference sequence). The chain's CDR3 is CASSFLANTEAFF. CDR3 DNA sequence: TGTGCCAGCAGCTTCTTAGCGAACACTGAAGCTTTCTTT.